Sequencing of this TCR beta chain was carried out in a study of T cells after yellow fever vaccination. Study results and caveats: Shared CD4/CD8 clonotypes were a small share, likely from convergent recombination. Booster sampling recovered most clones from primary vaccination (around 97% CD4, approximately 88% CD8). Contaminants from the bulk population, in the form of abundant clonotypes, could be found in FACS-sorted repertoires.

One entry per CDR3 protein, called by TCRdb with MiXCR from the 5' RACE reads. The profile shows about 50,000 distinct CDR3 sequences, 7% to 9% of them singletons. Many counts were recorded for this clonotype. Its antigen is unidentified. This CDR3 is 14 amino acids long. J gave up 2 bases and V 4 bases, and 6 bases lay outside the gene matches. Germline V gene lookup returns CDR1 SGHRS and CDR2 YFSETQ. The TCR comes from a man aged 18 to 30 who received the YFV17D yellow fever vaccine. The V call is TRBV5-1, the J call TRBJ2-7; 7 bases agree with TRBD1. The sequencing here drew on CD8+ T cells sorted from PBMCs, taken less than 16 days after the first yellow fever vaccination. CDR3 loop: CASSLTGDPYEQYV. For the CDR3, the DNA is TGCGCCAGCAGCCTAACAGGGGACCCCTACGAGCAGTACGTC.